There are many counts of the clone carrying this T cell receptor beta chain. Antigen: not known. TCRdb itself ran the 5' RACE reads through MiXCR, one entry per CDR3 protein. The sample holds about 100,000 distinct CDR3 sequences, 4% to 4.5% seen once. This sample stems from a study of spatial heterogeneity in lung cancer. The study, taken as a whole, reports: For expanded intratumoral alpha and beta TCRs, counts tracked tumor mutation counts.

The time point is: sample taken at primary tumor resection. Whole RNA was taken from tumor, nontumor lung or frozen PBMC; it was then sequenced unsorted. Germline CDR1 SEHNR, CDR2 FQNEAQ (reference sequence). The CDR3 length is 16 residues. After removal of 5 bases from V and 2 bases from J, the junction contained 9 bases not matched to a gene. This rearrangement joins TRBV7-9 to TRBJ2-1; 7 bases fit TRBD2. This clonotype was sampled from a male donor with early-stage non-small cell lung cancer. Sequencing was performed on lung tumor tissue, taken at surgery. The CDR3 sequence is CASSPTLAAAYNEQFF. CDR3 bases: TGTGCCAGCAGCCCTACGCTAGCGGCAGCCTACAATGAGCAGTTCTTC. Full variable domain (missing parts from reference TRBV7-9 and TRBJ2-1): DTGVSQNPRHKITKRGQNVTFRCDPISEHNRLYWYRQTLGQGPEFLTYFQNEAQLEKSRLLSDRFSAERPKGSFSTLEIQRTEQGDSAMYLCASSPTLAAAYNEQFFGPGTRLTVL.